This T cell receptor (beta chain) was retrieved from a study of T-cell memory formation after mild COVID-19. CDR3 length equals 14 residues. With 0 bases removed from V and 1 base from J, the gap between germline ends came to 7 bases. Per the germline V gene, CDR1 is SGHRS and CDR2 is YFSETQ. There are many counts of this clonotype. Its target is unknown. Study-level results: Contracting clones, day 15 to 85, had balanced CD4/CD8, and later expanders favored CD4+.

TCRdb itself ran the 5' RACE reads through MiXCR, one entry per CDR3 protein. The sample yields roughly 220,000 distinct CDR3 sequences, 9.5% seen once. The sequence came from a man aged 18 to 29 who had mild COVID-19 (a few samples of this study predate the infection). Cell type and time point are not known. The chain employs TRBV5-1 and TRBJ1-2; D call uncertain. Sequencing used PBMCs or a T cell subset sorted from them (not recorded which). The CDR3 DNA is TGCGCCAGCAGCTTGGGCCCGGATAACTATGGCTACACCTTC. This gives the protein CASSLGPDNYGYTF. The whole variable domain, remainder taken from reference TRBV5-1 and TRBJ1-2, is KAGVTQTPRYLIKTRGQQVTLSCSPISGHRSVSWYQQTPGQGLQFLFEYFSETQRNKGNFPGRFSGRQFSNSRSEMNVSTLELGDSALYLCASSLGPDNYGYTFGSGTRLTVV.